The 32 T cell receptor beta chains below come from one sample, sequenced in a study of CD8 T cells in Susac syndrome. Random-hexamer reverse transcription was applied to roughly 0.5 to 1 ug RNA. Via MiXCR, TCRdb re-called the immunoSEQ multiplex PCR reads, giving one row per CDR3 protein. This table holds around 280,000 distinct CDR3 sequences, about 90% found once. Source material: CD4+ T cells from PBMCs. The receptors stem from a human donor with multiple sclerosis.

The V call is TRBV5-1, the J call TRBJ1-1, with D perhaps matching TRBD1 (5 bases). V was clipped by 3 bases and J by 6 bases, with 15 bases between them. CDR1 and CDR2 (germline): SGHRS, YFSETQ. The CDR3 is 14 residues long. CDR3 in DNA: TGCGCCAGCAGCTGGGGGGGATCGGCTGCTGAAGCTTTCTTT. Protein product: CASSWGGSAAEAFF.

J is TRBJ2-7 and V is TRBV5-1; TRBD1 agrees at 9 bases. The CDR3 length is 15 residues. The V gene end was trimmed by 0 bases and the J gene end by 6 bases; junction bases not matched to a gene: 7. Germline loops: CDR1 SGHRS, CDR2 YFSETQ. CDR3 protein: CASSLEGQGVLEQYF. The CDR3 DNA reads as TGCGCCAGCAGCTTGGAGGGACAGGGCGTCCTCGAGCAGTACTTC. The complete variable domain, with remaining parts taken from reference TRBV5-1 and TRBJ2-7, reads KAGVTQTPRYLIKTRGQQVTLSCSPISGHRSVSWYQQTPGQGLQFLFEYFSETQRNKGNFPGRFSGRQFSNSRSEMNVSTLELGDSALYLCASSLEGQGVLEQYFGPGTRLTVT.

V gene TRBV11-3 combines with J gene TRBJ2-1; the D is unclear. This CDR3 has 14 amino acids. Trimming cost V 5 bases and J 3 bases, with 11 bases left between them. The germline V gene encodes CDR1 SGHNT and CDR2 YENEEA. The CDR3 loop reads CASSPLENYNEQFF. For the CDR3, the DNA is TGTGCCAGCAGCCCCCTCGAAAACTACAATGAGCAGTTCTTC.

J is TRBJ2-3 and V is TRBV6-2 or TRBV6-3, with 7 bases fitting TRBD2. The CDR3 totals 17 residues. With 0 bases clipped from V and 2 bases from J, the junction kept 8 bases outside the gene matches. The germline CDR1 and CDR2 sequences are MNHEY and SVGEGT. The CDR3 loop is CASSYSGLAEDTDTQYF. CDR3 sequence (DNA): TGTGCCAGCAGTTACTCTGGGCTAGCGGAGGACACAGATACGCAGTATTTT.

The V call is TRBV5-1, the J call TRBJ2-1; D unresolved. Trimming took 2 bases from V and 7 from J, leaving 13 bases between them. The germline CDR1 and CDR2 sequences are SGHRS and YFSETQ. The CDR3 sequence is 14 residues long. The CDR3 reads CASSLTAYQNEQFF. The CDR3 nucleotides read TGCGCCAGCAGCTTAACGGCCTATCAAAATGAGCAGTTCTTC.

This chain links TRBV6-5 with TRBJ1-5; possible D gene TRBD1, 6 bases. The length of the CDR3 is 13 residues. With 6 bases removed from V and 4 bases from J, the gap between germline ends came to 10 bases. CDR1 is MNHEY and CDR2 is SVGAGI in the germline V gene. This CDR3 is CASRSGENQPQHF. The CDR3 bases are TGTGCCAGCAGGTCAGGGGAAAATCAGCCCCAGCATTTT.

This sequence joins TRBV15 and TRBJ2-3; 9 positions agree with TRBD2. V lost 1 base to trimming and J lost 4 bases; unmatched junction nucleotides: 12. Germline CDR1 and CDR2: LNHNV and YYDKDF (reference sequence). The CDR3 length is 18 residues. CDR3 DNA sequence: TGTGCCACCAGCAGAGGGATCCCGGGGGCGGGAGGGCCAGATACGCAGTATTTT. This encodes CATSRGIPGAGGPDTQYF.

The J gene is TRBJ2-2, the V gene TRBV7-3, with D possibly being TRBD2 (5 bases). The V gene's germline CDR1 is SGHTA and CDR2 FQGTGA. CDR3 size: 13 residues. Trimming cost V 3 bases and J 6 bases, with 8 bases left between them. Here the CDR3 reads CASSFDGAGELFF. In DNA, the CDR3 is TGTGCCAGCAGCTTCGACGGGGCCGGGGAGCTGTTTTTT.

This chain uses TRBV6-6 with TRBJ2-7; D ambiguous. This CDR3 comprises 12 residues. CDR1 and CDR2 from the germline V gene are MNHNY and SVGAGI (reference sequence). V lost 7 bases, J lost 4 bases, and 11 bases lay in between. The chain's CDR3 is CASTADNYEQYF. The CDR3 DNA sequence: TGTGCCAGCACCGCCGACAATTACGAGCAGTACTTC.

The chain links TRBV10-3 to TRBJ1-3; no reliable D call. V lost 2 bases and J lost 0, with 11 bases in between. Germline lookup yields CDR1 ENHRY and CDR2 SYGVKD. This CDR3 is built from 16 residues. The CDR3 protein is CAISEPVPDSGNTIYF. The CDR3, as DNA: TGTGCCATCAGTGAGCCGGTCCCGGACTCTGGAAACACCATATATTTT.

The gene calls are TRBV7-3 and TRBJ2-1; 9 nucleotides agree with TRBD2. V lost 5 bases and J lost 6; bases outside the gene matches: 20. This CDR3 is 19 amino acids long. Germline CDR1 is SGHTA and CDR2 is FQGTGA. The CDR3 is CASSARGTSSGGRGNEQFF. The CDR3 DNA is TGTGCCAGCAGCGCGAGGGGGACTAGCAGTGGGGGGAGAGGCAATGAGCAGTTCTTC.

The chain recombines TRBV20-1 with TRBJ1-5; tentative D call: TRBD1 (6 bases). The CDR3 length is 13 residues. The germline V and J ends were trimmed by 5 bases and 3 bases, with 11 bases remaining between them. Germline assignment: CDR1 DFQATT and CDR2 SNEGSKA (reference sequence). The CDR3 sequence is CSAGNRANQPQHF. CDR3 DNA: TGCAGTGCTGGAAACAGGGCCAATCAGCCCCAGCATTTT.

The chain combines TRBV5-1 with TRBJ2-3; tentative D call: TRBD2 (5 bases). The germline CDR1 and CDR2 sequences are SGHRS and YFSETQ. The CDR3 length is 13 residues. The V and J ends lost 5 bases and 4 bases respectively, with 11 bases between them. CDR3 coding DNA: TGCGCCAGCAGTACGGCGGGTTCAGATACGCAGTATTTT. Translation gives CASSTAGSDTQYF.

The chain is built from TRBV24-1 and TRBJ2-5; D call uncertain. The CDR3 runs 11 residues. The germline gives CDR1 KGHDR, CDR2 SFDVKD. Deletions cut 9 bases from V and 4 bases from J, with 8 bases between. The CDR3 spells CATQSGETQYF. The CDR3 DNA follows: TGTGCCACCCAGTCGGGAGAGACCCAGTACTTC.

The chain recombines TRBV5-1 with TRBJ1-3; D possibly corresponds to TRBD1 (5 bases). V was trimmed by 4 bases and J by 0 bases, leaving 17 bases between them. This CDR3 comprises 17 residues. Germline V CDR1 and CDR2: SGHRS, YFSETQ. CDR3 loop: CASSLGAAGGSGNTIYF. CDR3 in DNA: TGCGCCAGCAGCCTTGGGGCCGCAGGAGGCTCTGGAAACACCATATATTTT.

Here the CDR3 reads CASSHPTQLGTEAFF. In DNA form, the CDR3 reads TGTGCCAGCAGCCACCCGACACAATTGGGGACTGAAGCTTTCTTT. The chain uses TRBV3-1 and TRBJ1-1; no reliable D call. CDR1 and CDR2 from the germline V gene are LGHDT and YNNKEL (reference sequence). The CDR3 spans 15 residues. V lost 3 bases, J lost 5 bases, and 16 bases lay in between.

V and J are TRBV19 and TRBJ1-1, with 11 bases that match TRBD1. CDR1 and CDR2 from the germline V gene are LNHDA and SQIVND (reference sequence). Trimming took 3 bases from V and 6 from J; bases not matched to a gene: 9. The CDR3 is 16 residues long. CDR3 DNA: TGTGCCAGTAGTATTGGACAGGGGGCGACTTTCCCTGAAGCTTTCTTT. Translated: CASSIGQGATFPEAFF. Looking up the rest from reference TRBV19 and TRBJ1-1 gives the full variable domain: DGGITQSPKYLFRKEGQNVTLSCEQNLNHDAMYWYRQDPGQGLRLIYYSQIVNDFQKGDIAEGYSVSREKKESFPLTVTSAQKNPTAFYLCASSIGQGATFPEAFFGQGTRLTVV.

This chain links TRBV15 with TRBJ2-7, with D perhaps TRBD2 (7 bases). Trimming took off 8 bases at V and 2 bases at J, with 10 bases between the two ends. Germline CDR1 LNHNV, CDR2 YYDKDF (reference sequence). The CDR3 spans 12 residues. Here the CDR3 reads CATSGGPYEQYF. For the CDR3, the DNA is TGTGCCACCTCGGGGGGCCCCTACGAGCAGTACTTC.

The genes are TRBV7-9 and TRBJ1-2, with D perhaps matching TRBD1 (5 bases). CDR3 length: 16 amino acids. V was pared by 2 bases and J by 6 bases, with 19 bases between. Looked up from germline, CDR1 is SEHNR and CDR2 is FQNEAQ (reference sequence). CDR3: CASSLQPGRRNHGYTF. CDR3 in DNA: TGTGCCAGCAGCTTACAACCGGGACGCAGGAATCATGGCTACACCTTC.

The chain carries TRBV6-2 or TRBV6-3 and TRBJ2-2; TRBD2 aligns across 7 bases. CDR1 is MNHEY and CDR2 is SVGEGT in the germline V gene. CDR3 length: 20 residues. Trimming removed 7 bases from V and 0 bases from J; junction bases left unmatched: 20. The CDR3 protein is CASNKVGWSRDYTNTGELFF. For the CDR3, the DNA is TGTGCCAGCAACAAAGTTGGTTGGTCCCGGGACTACACGAACACCGGGGAGCTGTTTTTT.

CDR3 amino acids: CASSSTGELFF. DNA for the CDR3: TGTGCCAGCAGTTCCACCGGGGAGCTGTTTTTT. This sequence joins TRBV12-3 or TRBV12-4 and TRBJ2-2; D is ambiguous. The V gene lost 4 bases and the J gene lost 4 bases, with 1 base spanning the gap. The CDR3 is 11 amino acids.

Remarks on this clonotype: The junction departs from germline at one end; a sequencing error may be responsible. The chain links TRBV7-7 to TRBJ2-1; perhaps TRBD1 as D (5 bases). This CDR3 has 16 residues. CDR1 and CDR2 from the germline V gene are SSHAT and FNYEAQ (reference sequence). The DNA of the CDR3 is TGTGCTAGCAGCCCCTACTCAGGGTCCGGCCTTAATGAGCAGTTCTTC. It translates to CASSPYSGSGLNEQFF.

The chain links TRBV20-1 to TRBJ2-1; 7 bases are shared with TRBD2. The CDR3 spans 15 residues. Germline loops: CDR1 DFQATT, CDR2 SNEGSKA (reference sequence). The junction had 15 bases not matched to a gene; V was cut back by 4 bases and J by 9 bases. CDR3 region: CSAMKAGRAQIEQFF. As DNA, the CDR3 is TGCAGTGCTATGAAAGCGGGGAGGGCCCAAATTGAGCAGTTCTTC.

The chain uses TRBV6-6 and TRBJ1-1, with D maybe TRBD1 (6 bases). Trimming took off 6 bases at V and 4 bases at J, with 12 bases between the two ends. CDR1 is MNHNY and CDR2 is SVGAGI in the germline V gene (reference sequence). The CDR3 loop spans 13 amino acids. CDR3 in amino acids: CASRSRGPTEAFF. In DNA, the CDR3 is TGTGCCAGCAGGAGTCGGGGGCCCACTGAAGCTTTCTTT.

The J gene is TRBJ2-3, the V gene TRBV3-1; 8 nucleotides line up with TRBD2. Per germline, CDR1 LGHDT and CDR2 YNNKEL (reference sequence). This CDR3 spans 14 amino acids. Trimming at V came to 6 bases and at J to 6 bases, leaving 8 bases not matched to a gene. The CDR3 region is CASRPSGPPDTQYF. The CDR3 bases are TGTGCCAGCAGACCTAGCGGGCCGCCTGATACGCAGTATTTT.

The CDR3 DNA sequence: TGCGCCAGCAGACAGATGACAGAGCCGAATTCACCCCTCCACTTT. Translated: CASRQMTEPNSPLHF. J is TRBJ1-6 and V is TRBV5-1; a possible D gene is TRBD1 (5 bases). CDR3 length equals 15 residues. Trimming took 5 bases from V and 7 from J, leaving 16 bases between them. CDR1 and CDR2 from the germline V gene are SGHRS and YFSETQ.

The chain links TRBV12-3 or TRBV12-4 to TRBJ2-7, with 8 bases identical to TRBD1. The CDR3 sequence is 16 residues long. J was trimmed by 1 base and V by 2 bases; bases with no gene match: 7. The DNA of the CDR3 is TGTGCCAGCAGTTTAAGGTGGACAGGGCGGTCCTACGAGCAGTACTTC. This sequence encodes CASSLRWTGRSYEQYF.

Notes on this clonotype: The junction does not match germline at one end; this may be a read error. The chain uses TRBV6-2 or TRBV6-3 and TRBJ2-5, with D unclear. The V gene's germline CDR1 is MNHEY and CDR2 SVGEGT. This CDR3 has 11 amino acids. CDR3 sequence (DNA): TGTGCCAGCACTTACCACGAGACCCAGTACTTC. This encodes CASTYHETQYF.

The chain has TRBV7-3 and TRBJ1-1; 11 nucleotides match TRBD1. Looked up from germline, CDR1 is SGHTA and CDR2 is FQGTGA. Germline trimming cut 6 bases from V and 4 bases from J; bases unmatched to any gene: 4. The CDR3 runs to 14 residues. CDR3 amino acids: CASRTGTGGTEAFF. The CDR3 DNA reads as TGTGCCAGCAGGACCGGGACAGGGGGCACTGAAGCTTTCTTT.

V usage is TRBV7-9 and J usage is TRBJ2-7; 7 bases are a match to TRBD2. Germline CDR1 SEHNR, CDR2 FQNEAQ (reference sequence). Losses at the gene ends were 5 bases for V and 2 bases for J; bases not matched to a gene: 9. CDR3 size: 15 residues. DNA of the CDR3: TGTGCCAGCAGCCGAGCCGGGACTACCGCCTACGAGCAGTACTTC. Translation: CASSRAGTTAYEQYF. The full variable domain, rest sourced from reference TRBV7-9 and TRBJ2-7, is DTGVSQNPRHKITKRGQNVTFRCDPISEHNRLYWYRQTLGQGPEFLTYFQNEAQLEKSRLLSDRFSAERPKGSFSTLEIQRTEQGDSAMYLCASSRAGTTAYEQYFGPGTRLTVT.

The rearrangement joins TRBV4-3 to TRBJ2-1; possible D gene TRBD2, 6 bases. The V gene lost 0 bases and the J gene lost 2 bases, with 11 bases spanning the gap. The germline gives CDR1 LGHNA, CDR2 YSLEER. This CDR3 has 16 amino acids. CDR3 sequence reads: CASSQDGRYPYNEQFF. In nucleotides, the CDR3 is TGCGCCAGCAGCCAAGATGGGAGGTATCCCTACAATGAGCAGTTCTTC.

The rearrangement links TRBV6-6 to TRBJ1-5; possibly TRBD1 for D (5 bases). Trimming pared 2 bases from V and 6 bases from J, leaving 11 bases between. This CDR3 region has 14 residues. CDR1 MNHNY and CDR2 SVGAGI come from the germline V gene (reference sequence). The CDR3 coding sequence is TGTGCCAGCAGTTACGCGGGGGTCGGTCAGCCCCAGCATTTT. Amino acid sequence: CASSYAGVGQPQHF.